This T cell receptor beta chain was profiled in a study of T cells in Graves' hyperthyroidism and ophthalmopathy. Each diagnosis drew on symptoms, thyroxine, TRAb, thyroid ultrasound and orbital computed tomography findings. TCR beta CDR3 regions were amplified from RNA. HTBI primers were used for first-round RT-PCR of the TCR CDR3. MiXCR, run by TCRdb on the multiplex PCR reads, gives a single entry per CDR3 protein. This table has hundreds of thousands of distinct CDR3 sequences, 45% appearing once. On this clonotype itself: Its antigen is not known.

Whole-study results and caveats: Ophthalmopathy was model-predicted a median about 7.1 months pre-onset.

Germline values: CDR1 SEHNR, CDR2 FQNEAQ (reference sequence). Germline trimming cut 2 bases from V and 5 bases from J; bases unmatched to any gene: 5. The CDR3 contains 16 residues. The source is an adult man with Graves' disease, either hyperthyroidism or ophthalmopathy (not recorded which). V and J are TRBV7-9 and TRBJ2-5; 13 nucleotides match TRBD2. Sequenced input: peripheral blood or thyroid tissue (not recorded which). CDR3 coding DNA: TGTGCCAGCAGCTTACCGGGACTAGCGGGAAGGGAGACCCAGTACTTC. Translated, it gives CASSLPGLAGRETQYF.